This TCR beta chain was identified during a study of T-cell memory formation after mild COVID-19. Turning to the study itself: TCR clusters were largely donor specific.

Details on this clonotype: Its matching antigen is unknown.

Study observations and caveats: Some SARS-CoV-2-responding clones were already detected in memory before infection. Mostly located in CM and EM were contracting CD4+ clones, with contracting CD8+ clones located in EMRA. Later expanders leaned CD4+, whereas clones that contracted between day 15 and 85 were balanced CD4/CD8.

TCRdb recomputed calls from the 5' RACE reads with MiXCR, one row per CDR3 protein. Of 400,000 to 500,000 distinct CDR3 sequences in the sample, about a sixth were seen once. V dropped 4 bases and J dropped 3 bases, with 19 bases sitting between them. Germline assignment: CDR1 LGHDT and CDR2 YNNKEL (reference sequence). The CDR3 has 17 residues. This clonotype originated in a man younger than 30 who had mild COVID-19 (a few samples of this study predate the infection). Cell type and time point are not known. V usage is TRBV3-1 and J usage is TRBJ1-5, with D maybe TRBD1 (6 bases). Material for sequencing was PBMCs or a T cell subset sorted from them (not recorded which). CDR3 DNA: TGTGCCAGCAGCCTAGAAAATTCGGGACACCACAATCAGCCCCAGCATTTT. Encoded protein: CASSLENSGHHNQPQHF.